This is a list of T cell receptor beta chains from one sample in a study of somatic mutations in cytotoxic T cells in rheumatoid arthritis. The protocol was immunoSEQ multiplex PCR, while the TCRdb copy is restricted to in-frame clones and leaves out a portion. The sample yields 9,500 or so clones, about 85% seen once. The source material was CD8+ T cells sorted from blood. The receptors come from an adult with rheumatoid arthritis. CDR3s include the opening cysteine and the closing phenylalanine or tryptophan. A D gene is named only where the DNA matches it firmly. Clone size is shown for a subset of rows, as once, few, many or a class of expanded clone.

d_gene: .
len: 13
abundance: .
v_gene: TRBV30
j_gene: TRBJ1-5
CDR3nt: TGTGCCTGGAGTGCGGGGGGAGATCAGCCCCAGCATTTT
CDR3aa: CAWSAGGDQPQHF

d_gene: .
len: 14
abundance: .
v_gene: TRBV5-8
j_gene: TRBJ1-1
CDR3nt: TGTGCCAGCAGCTTGGCCCGTGTGACCTATGAAGCTTTCTTT
CDR3aa: CASSLARVTYEAFF

d_gene: TRBD1
len: 16
abundance: .
v_gene: TRBV2
j_gene: TRBJ2-1
CDR3nt: TGTGCCAGCAGTGACCCGGGACAGGGAACATACAATGAGCAGTTCTTC
CDR3aa: CASSDPGQGTYNEQFF

d_gene: .
len: 14
abundance: .
v_gene: TRBV27
j_gene: TRBJ2-7
CDR3nt: TGTGCCAGCAGTTTCGCTAGTGAAGCATACGAGCAGTACTTC
CDR3aa: CASSFASEAYEQYF

d_gene: TRBD2
len: 16
abundance: few
v_gene: TRBV19
j_gene: TRBJ2-7
CDR3nt: TGTGCCAGTAGTACCGGGACTAGCGGGAGTAAGGACGAGCAGTACTTC
CDR3aa: CASSTGTSGSKDEQYF

d_gene: TRBD2
len: 14
abundance: .
v_gene: TRBV19
j_gene: TRBJ2-1
CDR3nt: TGTGCCAGTAGTTGGAGCGGGGGGGCCGATGAGCAGTTCTTC
CDR3aa: CASSWSGGADEQFF

d_gene: .
len: 13
abundance: .
v_gene: TRBV4-1
j_gene: TRBJ1-1
CDR3nt: TGCGCCAGCAGCCAACTCGGGAACACTGAAGCTTTCTTT
CDR3aa: CASSQLGNTEAFF

d_gene: .
len: 14
abundance: .
v_gene: TRBV19
j_gene: TRBJ1-1
CDR3nt: TGTGCCAGTAGGTGGCGGCAGGGGCACACTGAAGCTTTCTTT
CDR3aa: CASRWRQGHTEAFF

d_gene: TRBD1
len: 14
abundance: .
v_gene: TRBV29-1
j_gene: TRBJ2-7
CDR3nt: TGCAGCGTTGTCCCCTATGACAGGGCCTACGAGCAGTACTTC
CDR3aa: CSVVPYDRAYEQYF

d_gene: TRBD2
len: 18
abundance: .
v_gene: TRBV4-1
j_gene: TRBJ2-3
CDR3nt: TGCGCCAGCAGCCACCCCTCCCATCCTAGCGGTGGCACAGATACGCAGTATTTT
CDR3aa: CASSHPSHPSGGTDTQYF

d_gene: .
len: 13
abundance: once
v_gene: TRBV11-2
j_gene: TRBJ1-2
CDR3nt: TGTGCCAGCAGCTTAGATCGAGGCGATGGCTACACCTTC
CDR3aa: CASSLDRGDGYTF

d_gene: .
len: 13
abundance: .
v_gene: TRBV13
j_gene: TRBJ2-1
CDR3nt: TGTGCCAGCAGCTCCGGCTCCTACAATGAGCAGTTCTTC
CDR3aa: CASSSGSYNEQFF

d_gene: .
len: 14
abundance: .
v_gene: TRBV19
j_gene: TRBJ1-2
CDR3nt: TGTGCCAGTAGCGGGGGTAGGGCGATCGGTGGCTACACCTTC
CDR3aa: CASSGGRAIGGYTF

d_gene: .
len: 15
abundance: .
v_gene: TRBV6-6
j_gene: TRBJ1-5
CDR3nt: TGTGCCAGCAGTTTGGGGCAGGGACTCAATCAGCCCCAGCATTTT
CDR3aa: CASSLGQGLNQPQHF

d_gene: .
len: 15
abundance: .
v_gene: TRBV6-5
j_gene: TRBJ2-7
CDR3nt: TGTGCCAGCAGCCAAACAGTTCTACTCTCCTACGAGCAGTACTTC
CDR3aa: CASSQTVLLSYEQYF

d_gene: .
len: 14
abundance: few
v_gene: TRBV27
j_gene: TRBJ1-5
CDR3nt: TGTGCCAGCAGTTACGACAGGTTCAATCAGCCCCAGCATTTT
CDR3aa: CASSYDRFNQPQHF

d_gene: .
len: 14
abundance: .
v_gene: TRBV15
j_gene: TRBJ1-1
CDR3nt: TGTGCCACCAGCAGAGCCAGAAAGAACACTGAAGCTTTCTTT
CDR3aa: CATSRARKNTEAFF

d_gene: TRBD2
len: 17
abundance: once
v_gene: TRBV28
j_gene: TRBJ2-1
CDR3nt: TGTGCCAGCAGTTTAGAGGGCGGGAGTGGCCCCTACAATGAGCAGTTCTTC
CDR3aa: CASSLEGGSGPYNEQFF

d_gene: TRBD1
len: 14
abundance: .
v_gene: TRBV28
j_gene: TRBJ2-1
CDR3nt: TGTGCCAGCAGTTTTTGGGACAGGGGCAATGAGCAGTTCTTC
CDR3aa: CASSFWDRGNEQFF

d_gene: .
len: 15
abundance: .
v_gene: TRBV7-2
j_gene: TRBJ2-7
CDR3nt: TGTGCCAGCAGCTTATTCCAGGGGAGTCAGTTTGAGCAGTACTTC
CDR3aa: CASSLFQGSQFEQYF

d_gene: .
len: 13
abundance: .
v_gene: TRBV5-1
j_gene: TRBJ2-7
CDR3nt: TGCGCCAGCAGCTTGGATAGAAACTACGAGCAGTACTTC
CDR3aa: CASSLDRNYEQYF

d_gene: .
len: 14
abundance: .
v_gene: TRBV5-1
j_gene: TRBJ1-1
CDR3nt: TGCGCCAGCAGACTGGCGGGGGGCGGGACTGAAGCTTTCTTT
CDR3aa: CASRLAGGGTEAFF

d_gene: .
len: 15
abundance: .
v_gene: TRBV27
j_gene: TRBJ1-1
CDR3nt: TGTGCCAGCAGTCACGGACCGCCAGAGGGGCCTGAAGCTTTCTTT
CDR3aa: CASSHGPPEGPEAFF

d_gene: TRBD2
len: 15
abundance: .
v_gene: TRBV2
j_gene: TRBJ2-3
CDR3nt: TGTGCCAGCAGTGGGAGCGGGGACTCCACAGATACGCAGTATTTT
CDR3aa: CASSGSGDSTDTQYF

d_gene: .
len: 11
abundance: .
v_gene: TRBV30
j_gene: TRBJ1-4
CDR3nt: TGTGCCTGGAAACTGGATGAAAAACTGTTTTTT
CDR3aa: CAWKLDEKLFF

d_gene: .
len: 15
abundance: .
v_gene: TRBV7-6
j_gene: TRBJ1-1
CDR3nt: TGTGCCAGCAGCCCTCGTGATCAAAGGCCAGAAGAAGCTTTCTTT
CDR3aa: CASSPRDQRPEEAFF

d_gene: .
len: 15
abundance: .
v_gene: TRBV5-6
j_gene: TRBJ2-1
CDR3nt: TGTGCCAGCCGCCTTGGGATGACCCCCCACAATGAGCAGTTCTTC
CDR3aa: CASRLGMTPHNEQFF

d_gene: .
len: 14
abundance: .
v_gene: TRBV7-9
j_gene: TRBJ1-2
CDR3nt: TGTGCCAGCAGCGGCCCGGGGGGGGTCTATGGCTACACCTTC
CDR3aa: CASSGPGGVYGYTF

d_gene: .
len: 12
abundance: few
v_gene: TRBV6-5
j_gene: TRBJ1-1
CDR3nt: TGTGCCAGCAGCCAGTCGAACACTGAAGCTTTCTTT
CDR3aa: CASSQSNTEAFF

d_gene: .
len: 15
abundance: .
v_gene: TRBV7-9
j_gene: TRBJ2-7
CDR3nt: TGTGCCAGCAGCCCGCGGCCATTGGGGCAAGCCGAGCAGTACTTC
CDR3aa: CASSPRPLGQAEQYF

d_gene: .
len: 15
abundance: .
v_gene: TRBV7-2
j_gene: TRBJ2-3
CDR3nt: TGTGCCAGCAGCGGCGAGCTCCGGGACCCACATACGCAGTATTTT
CDR3aa: CASSGELRDPHTQYF

d_gene: .
len: 15
abundance: .
v_gene: TRBV19
j_gene: TRBJ2-3
CDR3nt: TGTGCCAGTAGTGGCACCCATGCTAGCACAGATACGCAGTATTTT
CDR3aa: CASSGTHASTDTQYF

d_gene: .
len: 15
abundance: .
v_gene: TRBV6-5
j_gene: TRBJ1-5
CDR3nt: TGTGCCAGCAGTTTTACGGACAGTAGCAATCAGCCCCAGCATTTT
CDR3aa: CASSFTDSSNQPQHF

d_gene: TRBD1
len: 16
abundance: .
v_gene: TRBV5-8
j_gene: TRBJ1-2
CDR3nt: TGTGCCAGCAGCTTGGCCCGGGACAGGGAAGGGGATGGCTACACCTTC
CDR3aa: CASSLARDREGDGYTF

d_gene: .
len: 14
abundance: .
v_gene: TRBV4-1
j_gene: TRBJ1-5
CDR3nt: TGCGCCAGCAGCCAAGAAGGGGGCAATCAGCCCCAGCATTTT
CDR3aa: CASSQEGGNQPQHF

d_gene: .
len: 12
abundance: .
v_gene: TRBV4-2
j_gene: TRBJ2-1
CDR3nt: TGTGCCAGCAGCCAAGGGGCGGATGAGCAGTTCTTC
CDR3aa: CASSQGADEQFF

d_gene: .
len: 14
abundance: .
v_gene: TRBV19
j_gene: TRBJ1-5
CDR3nt: TGTGCCAGTAGTTGGGCCTATAGCAATCAGCCCCAGCATTTT
CDR3aa: CASSWAYSNQPQHF

d_gene: TRBD1
len: 15
abundance: .
v_gene: TRBV10-3
j_gene: TRBJ2-1
CDR3nt: TGTGCCATCAAACAACAGGGGTCGTCCTACAATGAGCAGTTCTTC
CDR3aa: CAIKQQGSSYNEQFF

d_gene: .
len: 16
abundance: .
v_gene: TRBV5-5
j_gene: TRBJ1-1
CDR3nt: TGTGCCAGCAGCTTGCGGCCAGCCATGGGGAACACTGAAGCTTTCTTT
CDR3aa: CASSLRPAMGNTEAFF

d_gene: TRBD2
len: 14
abundance: .
v_gene: TRBV30
j_gene: TRBJ2-4
CDR3nt: TGTGCCTGGAGTCCAGGACTAGTGATAAACATTCAGTACTTC
CDR3aa: CAWSPGLVINIQYF

d_gene: TRBD1
len: 15
abundance: .
v_gene: TRBV15
j_gene: TRBJ1-1
CDR3nt: TGTGCCACCAGCGTGCGGGACAGCCTGAACACTGAAGCTTTCTTT
CDR3aa: CATSVRDSLNTEAFF

d_gene: .
len: 10
abundance: .
v_gene: TRBV2
j_gene: TRBJ2-1
CDR3nt: TGTGCCAGCGAGGACAATGAGCAGTTCTTC
CDR3aa: CASEDNEQFF

d_gene: .
len: 16
abundance: .
v_gene: TRBV4-1
j_gene: TRBJ2-7
CDR3nt: TGCGCCAGCAGCCAAGCGGACCTATTCCTAACTGCCCAGCAGTACTTC
CDR3aa: CASSQADLFLTAQQYF

d_gene: .
len: 14
abundance: .
v_gene: TRBV4-1
j_gene: TRBJ2-1
CDR3nt: TGCGCCAGCAGCCCCCACTCAGGGTCTGCGGAGCAGTTCTTC
CDR3aa: CASSPHSGSAEQFF

d_gene: TRBD1
len: 15
abundance: .
v_gene: TRBV7-9
j_gene: TRBJ1-1
CDR3nt: TGTGCCAGCAGGTCGGGACAGAATAAGAACACTGAAGCTTTCTTT
CDR3aa: CASRSGQNKNTEAFF

d_gene: TRBD2
len: 17
abundance: once
v_gene: TRBV4-1
j_gene: TRBJ2-7
CDR3nt: TGCGCCAGCAGCCAAGATGTGGCCACTAGCGGGAGCTACGAGCAGTACTTC
CDR3aa: CASSQDVATSGSYEQYF

d_gene: .
len: 15
abundance: .
v_gene: TRBV2
j_gene: TRBJ1-1
CDR3nt: TGTGCCAGCAGTGAAGGGTTGGAGACCCACACTGAAGCTTTCTTT
CDR3aa: CASSEGLETHTEAFF

d_gene: TRBD1
len: 15
abundance: .
v_gene: TRBV25-1
j_gene: TRBJ1-2
CDR3nt: TGTGCCAGCAGTGAATTAGCAGGGGGAACCTATGGCTACACCTTC
CDR3aa: CASSELAGGTYGYTF

d_gene: .
len: 18
abundance: .
v_gene: TRBV4-1
j_gene: TRBJ2-3
CDR3nt: TGCGCCAGCAGCCAAGATTGGGGGGGGCGCTTGAGTCAAGATACGCAGTATTTT
CDR3aa: CASSQDWGGRLSQDTQYF

d_gene: .
len: 15
abundance: .
v_gene: TRBV5-1
j_gene: TRBJ2-7
CDR3nt: TGCGCCAGCAGCTCCCCCGAGGCCCCAACCTACGAGCAGTACTTC
CDR3aa: CASSSPEAPTYEQYF

d_gene: .
len: 14
abundance: .
v_gene: TRBV6-5
j_gene: TRBJ1-2
CDR3nt: TGTGCCAGCAGCCGCCCCCAGGGGAACTATGGCTACACCTTC
CDR3aa: CASSRPQGNYGYTF